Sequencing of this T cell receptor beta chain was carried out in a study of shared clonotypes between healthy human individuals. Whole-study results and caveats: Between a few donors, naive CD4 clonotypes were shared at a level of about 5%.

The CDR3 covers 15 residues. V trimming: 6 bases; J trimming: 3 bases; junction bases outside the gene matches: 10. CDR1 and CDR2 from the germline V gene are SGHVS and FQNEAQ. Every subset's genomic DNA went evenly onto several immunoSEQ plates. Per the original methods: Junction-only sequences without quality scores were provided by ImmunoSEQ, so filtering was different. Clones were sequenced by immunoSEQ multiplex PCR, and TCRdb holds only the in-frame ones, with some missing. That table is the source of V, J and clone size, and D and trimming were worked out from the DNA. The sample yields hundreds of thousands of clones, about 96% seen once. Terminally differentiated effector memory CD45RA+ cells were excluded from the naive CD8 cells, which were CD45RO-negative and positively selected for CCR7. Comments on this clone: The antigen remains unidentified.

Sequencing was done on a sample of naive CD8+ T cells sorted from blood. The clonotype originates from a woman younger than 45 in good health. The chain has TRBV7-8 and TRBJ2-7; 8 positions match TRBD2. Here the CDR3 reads CASRPLAGVGYEQYF. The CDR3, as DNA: TGTGCCAGCAGACCCCTAGCGGGTGTGGGCTACGAGCAGTACTTC.